This entry concerns a single T cell receptor (beta chain). Its antigen is not identified. This sample stems from a study of cytomegalovirus exposure and HLA in healthy donors. General study results and limits: Some 17,000 TCR beta sequences were associated with HLA alleles at 0.05 false discovery rate in a later analysis.

PCR employed 60 Vbeta and 13 Jbeta primers. This table comes from immunoSEQ multiplex PCR, and its TCRdb copy is limited to in-frame clones, with some not included. The sample lists under 200,000 clones, around 67% occurring once. Sequenced material: PBMCs. The source of this sequence is a woman aged 18-29 years in good health and CMV-seropositive.

The CDR3 DNA is TGTGCCAGCTCACCTGGACAGGGTAAAGCCTCCTCCCATAGGTATGGCTACACCTTC. It codes for CASSPGQGKASSHRYGYTF. V and J are TRBV2 and TRBJ1-2, with TRBD1 identical over 8 bases. CDR1 and CDR2 from the germline V gene are SNHLY and FYNNEI. The CDR3 runs to 19 residues. J lost 5 bases, V lost 8 bases, and 25 bases had no gene match.